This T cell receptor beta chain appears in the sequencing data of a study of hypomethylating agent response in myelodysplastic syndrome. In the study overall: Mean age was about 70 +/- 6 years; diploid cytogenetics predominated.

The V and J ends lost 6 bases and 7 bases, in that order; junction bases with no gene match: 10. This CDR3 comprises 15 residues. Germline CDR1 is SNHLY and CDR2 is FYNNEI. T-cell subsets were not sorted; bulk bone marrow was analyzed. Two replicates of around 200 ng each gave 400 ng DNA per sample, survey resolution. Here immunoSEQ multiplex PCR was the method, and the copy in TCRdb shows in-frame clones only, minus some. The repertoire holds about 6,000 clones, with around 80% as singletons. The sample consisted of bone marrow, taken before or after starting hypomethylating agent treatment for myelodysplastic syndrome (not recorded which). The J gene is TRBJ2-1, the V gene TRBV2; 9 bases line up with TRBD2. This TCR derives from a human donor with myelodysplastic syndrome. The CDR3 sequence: CASSTIAGVWNEQFF. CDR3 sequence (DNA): TGTGCCAGCAGCACCATAGCGGGGGTCTGGAATGAGCAGTTCTTC.